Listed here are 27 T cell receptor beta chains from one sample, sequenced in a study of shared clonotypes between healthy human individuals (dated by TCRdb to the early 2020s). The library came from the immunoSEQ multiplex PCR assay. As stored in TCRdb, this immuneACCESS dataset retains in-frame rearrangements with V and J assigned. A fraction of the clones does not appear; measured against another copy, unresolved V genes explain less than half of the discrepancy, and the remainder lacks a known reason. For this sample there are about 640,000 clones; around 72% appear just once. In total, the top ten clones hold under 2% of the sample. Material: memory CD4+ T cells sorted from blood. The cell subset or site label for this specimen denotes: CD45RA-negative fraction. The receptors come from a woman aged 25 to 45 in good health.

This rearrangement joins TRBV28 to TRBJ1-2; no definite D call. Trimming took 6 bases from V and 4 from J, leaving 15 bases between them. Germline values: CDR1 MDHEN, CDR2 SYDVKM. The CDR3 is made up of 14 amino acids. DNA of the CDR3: TGTGCCAGCAGCCTATACCGTACAAGCTATGGCTACACCTTC. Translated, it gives CASSLYRTSYGYTF.

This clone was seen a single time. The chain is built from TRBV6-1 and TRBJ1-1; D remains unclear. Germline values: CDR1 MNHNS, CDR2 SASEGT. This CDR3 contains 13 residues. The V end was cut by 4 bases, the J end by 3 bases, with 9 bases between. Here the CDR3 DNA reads TGTGCCAGCAGTGTAAGGGTCTACACTGAAGCTTTCTTT. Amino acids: CASSVRVYTEAFF.

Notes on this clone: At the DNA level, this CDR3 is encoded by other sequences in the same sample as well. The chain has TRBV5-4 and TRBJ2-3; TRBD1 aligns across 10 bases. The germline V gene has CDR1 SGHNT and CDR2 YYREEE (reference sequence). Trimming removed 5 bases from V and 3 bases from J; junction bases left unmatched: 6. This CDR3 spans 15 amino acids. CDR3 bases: TGTGCCAGCAGTCCCGCGGGACAGGGGACAGATACGCAGTATTTT. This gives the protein CASSPAGQGTDTQYF. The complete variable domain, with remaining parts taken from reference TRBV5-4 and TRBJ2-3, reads ETGVTQSPTHLIKTRGQQVTLRCSSQSGHNTVSWYQQALGQGPQFIFQYYREEENGRGNFPPRFSGLQFPNYSSELNVNALELDDSALYLCASSPAGQGTDTQYFGPGTRLTVL.

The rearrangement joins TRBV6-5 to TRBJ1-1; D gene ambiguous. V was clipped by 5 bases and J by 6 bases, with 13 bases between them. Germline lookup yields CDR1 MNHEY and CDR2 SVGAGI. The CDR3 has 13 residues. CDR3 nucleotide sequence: TGTGCCAGCAGTCCATACCTCACAGCTGAAGCTTTCTTT. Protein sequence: CASSPYLTAEAFF.

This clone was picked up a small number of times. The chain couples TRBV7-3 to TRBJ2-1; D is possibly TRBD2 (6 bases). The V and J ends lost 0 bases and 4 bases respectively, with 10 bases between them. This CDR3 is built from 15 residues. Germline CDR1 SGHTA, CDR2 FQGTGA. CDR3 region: CASSLTGEAYNEQFF. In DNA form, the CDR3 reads TGTGCCAGCAGCTTAACGGGGGAGGCTTACAATGAGCAGTTCTTC.

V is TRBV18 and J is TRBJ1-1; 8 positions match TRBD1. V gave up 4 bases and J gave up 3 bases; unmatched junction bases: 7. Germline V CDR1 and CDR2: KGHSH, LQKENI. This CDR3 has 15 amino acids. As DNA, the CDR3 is TGTGCCAGCTCACTTTCCGTACAGGGGGACACTGAAGCTTTCTTT. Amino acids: CASSLSVQGDTEAFF.

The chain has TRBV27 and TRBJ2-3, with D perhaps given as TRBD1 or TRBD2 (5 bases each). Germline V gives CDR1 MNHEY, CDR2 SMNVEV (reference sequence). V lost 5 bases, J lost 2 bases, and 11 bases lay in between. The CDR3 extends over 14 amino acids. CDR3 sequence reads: CASSQLGTTDTQYF. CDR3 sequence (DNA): TGTGCCAGCAGTCAGCTGGGGACCACAGATACGCAGTATTTT.

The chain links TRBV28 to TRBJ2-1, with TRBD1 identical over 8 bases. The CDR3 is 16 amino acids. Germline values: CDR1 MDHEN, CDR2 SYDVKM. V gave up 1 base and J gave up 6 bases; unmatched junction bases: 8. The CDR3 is CASSLYRDRMGNEQFF. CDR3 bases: TGTGCCAGCAGTTTATACCGGGACAGGATGGGCAATGAGCAGTTCTTC.

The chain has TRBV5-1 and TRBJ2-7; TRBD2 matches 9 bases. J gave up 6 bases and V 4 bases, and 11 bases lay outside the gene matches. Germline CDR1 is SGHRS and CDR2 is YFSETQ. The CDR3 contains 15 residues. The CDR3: CASSPLAGGPTEQYF. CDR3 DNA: TGCGCCAGCAGCCCCCTTGCGGGAGGGCCTACCGAGCAGTACTTC.

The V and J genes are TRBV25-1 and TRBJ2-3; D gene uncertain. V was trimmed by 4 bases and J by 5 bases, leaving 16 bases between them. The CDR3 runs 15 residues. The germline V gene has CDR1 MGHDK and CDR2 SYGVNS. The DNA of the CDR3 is TGTGCCAGCAGTGGCCCCGGACCGTCAAAAGATACGCAGTATTTT. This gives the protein CASSGPGPSKDTQYF.

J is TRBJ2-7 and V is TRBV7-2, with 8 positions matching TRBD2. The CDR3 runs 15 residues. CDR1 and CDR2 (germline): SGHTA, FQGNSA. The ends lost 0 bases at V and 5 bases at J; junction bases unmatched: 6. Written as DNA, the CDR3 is TGTGCCAGCAGCTTAGCCCTCGCGGGAGGCGACGAGCAGTACTTC. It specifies CASSLALAGGDEQYF.

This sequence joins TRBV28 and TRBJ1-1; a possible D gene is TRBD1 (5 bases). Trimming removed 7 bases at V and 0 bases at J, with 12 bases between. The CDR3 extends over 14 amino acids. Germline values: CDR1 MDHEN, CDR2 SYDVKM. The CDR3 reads CASIGRGMNTEAFF. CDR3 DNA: TGTGCCAGCATCGGTAGGGGAATGAACACTGAAGCTTTCTTT.

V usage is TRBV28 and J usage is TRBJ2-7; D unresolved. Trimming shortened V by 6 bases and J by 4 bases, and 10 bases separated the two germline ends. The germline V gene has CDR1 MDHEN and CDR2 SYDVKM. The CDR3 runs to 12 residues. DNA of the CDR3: TGTGCCAGCAGCTTTTCCATTTACGAGCAGTACTTC. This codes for CASSFSIYEQYF.

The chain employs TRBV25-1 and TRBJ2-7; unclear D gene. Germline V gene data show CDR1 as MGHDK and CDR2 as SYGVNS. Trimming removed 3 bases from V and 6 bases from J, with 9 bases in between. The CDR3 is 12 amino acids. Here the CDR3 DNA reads TGTGCCAGCAGTGAGAAATCCGGCGAGCAGTACTTC. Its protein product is CASSEKSGEQYF.

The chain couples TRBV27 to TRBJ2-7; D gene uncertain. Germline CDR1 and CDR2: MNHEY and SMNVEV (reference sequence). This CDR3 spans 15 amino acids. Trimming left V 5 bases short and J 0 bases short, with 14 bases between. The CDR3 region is CASSRRAESSYEQYF. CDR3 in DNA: TGTGCCAGCAGTCGCCGGGCCGAGAGCTCCTACGAGCAGTACTTC.

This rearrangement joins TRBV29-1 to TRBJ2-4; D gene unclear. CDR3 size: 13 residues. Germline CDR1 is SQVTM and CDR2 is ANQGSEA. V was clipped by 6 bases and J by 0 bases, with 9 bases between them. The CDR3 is CSVRDLAKNIQYF. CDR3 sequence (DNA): TGCAGCGTCAGAGACCTAGCCAAAAACATTCAGTACTTC.

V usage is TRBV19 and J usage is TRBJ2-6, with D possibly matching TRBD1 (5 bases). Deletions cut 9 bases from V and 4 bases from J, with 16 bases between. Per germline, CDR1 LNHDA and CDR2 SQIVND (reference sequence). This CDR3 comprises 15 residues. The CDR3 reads CASGVLWGGANVLTF. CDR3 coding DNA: TGTGCCAGCGGCGTCCTCTGGGGCGGGGCCAACGTCCTGACTTTC.

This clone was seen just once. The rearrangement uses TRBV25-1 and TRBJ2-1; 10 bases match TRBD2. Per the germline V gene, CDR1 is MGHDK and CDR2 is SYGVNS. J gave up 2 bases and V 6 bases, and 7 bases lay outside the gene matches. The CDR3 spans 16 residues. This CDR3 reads CASSAKREGTYNEQFF. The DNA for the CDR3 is TGTGCCAGCAGCGCCAAGCGGGAGGGCACCTACAATGAGCAGTTCTTC.

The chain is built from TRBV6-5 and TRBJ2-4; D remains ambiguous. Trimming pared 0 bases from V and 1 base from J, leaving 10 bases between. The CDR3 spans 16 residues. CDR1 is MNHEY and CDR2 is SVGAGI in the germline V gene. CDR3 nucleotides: TGTGCCAGCAGTTACTCCGTGGGTGCTGCCAAAAACATTCAGTACTTC. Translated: CASSYSVGAAKNIQYF.

CDR3 coding DNA: TGTGCCAGCATACCCCTCCGGGAGACCCAGTACTTC. As protein: CASIPLRETQYF. The V gene is TRBV27, the J gene TRBJ2-5; the D is unclear. The CDR3 has 12 amino acids. Germline V gives CDR1 MNHEY, CDR2 SMNVEV (reference sequence). V was clipped by 7 bases and J by 5 bases, with 11 bases between them.

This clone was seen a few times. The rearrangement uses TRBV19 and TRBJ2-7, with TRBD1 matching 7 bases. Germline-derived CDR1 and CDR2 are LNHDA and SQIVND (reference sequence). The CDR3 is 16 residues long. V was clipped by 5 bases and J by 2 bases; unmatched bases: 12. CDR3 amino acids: CASSDHGGGQAYEQYF. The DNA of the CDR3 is TGTGCCAGTAGTGACCACGGTGGTGGACAGGCCTACGAGCAGTACTTC.

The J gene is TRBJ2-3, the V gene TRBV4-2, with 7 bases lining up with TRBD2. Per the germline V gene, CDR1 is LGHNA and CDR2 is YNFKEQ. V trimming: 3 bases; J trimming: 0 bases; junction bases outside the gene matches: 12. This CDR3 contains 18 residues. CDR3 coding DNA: TGTGCCAGCAGCCATTTGTTCCCGGCGGGGGAAAGCACAGATACGCAGTATTTT. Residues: CASSHLFPAGESTDTQYF.

This chain's CDR3 is CASSQERASKNTEAFF. In nucleotides, the CDR3 is TGCGCCAGCAGCCAAGAAAGGGCCAGTAAGAACACTGAAGCTTTCTTT. The chain uses TRBV4-1 and TRBJ1-1; D remains ambiguous. Germline-derived CDR1 and CDR2 are MGHRA and YSYEKL. The CDR3 spans 16 residues. Between the trimmed V and J ends, which lost 0 bases and 1 base, there was a span of 12 bases.

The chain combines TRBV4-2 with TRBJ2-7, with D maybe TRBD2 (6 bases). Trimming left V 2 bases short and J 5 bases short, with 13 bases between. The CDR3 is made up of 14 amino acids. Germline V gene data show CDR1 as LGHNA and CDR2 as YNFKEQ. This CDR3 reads CASSQPGSTDEQYF. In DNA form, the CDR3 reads TGTGCCAGCAGCCAACCCGGGAGTACAGACGAGCAGTACTTC.

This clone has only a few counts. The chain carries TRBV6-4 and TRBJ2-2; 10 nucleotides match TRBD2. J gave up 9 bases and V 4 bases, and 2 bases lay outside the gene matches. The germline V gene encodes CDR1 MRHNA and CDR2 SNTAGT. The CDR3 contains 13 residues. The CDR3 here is CASSASGRRELFF. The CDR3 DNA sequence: TGTGCCAGCAGTGCTAGCGGGAGAAGGGAGCTGTTTTTT.

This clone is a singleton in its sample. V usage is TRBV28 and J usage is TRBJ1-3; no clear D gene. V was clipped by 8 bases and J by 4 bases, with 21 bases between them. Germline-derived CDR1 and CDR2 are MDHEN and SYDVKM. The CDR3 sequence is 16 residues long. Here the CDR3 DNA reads TGTGCCAGCCTCTCGCGTTTGGGGTCTAGCGGAAACACCATATATTTT. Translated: CASLSRLGSSGNTIYF.

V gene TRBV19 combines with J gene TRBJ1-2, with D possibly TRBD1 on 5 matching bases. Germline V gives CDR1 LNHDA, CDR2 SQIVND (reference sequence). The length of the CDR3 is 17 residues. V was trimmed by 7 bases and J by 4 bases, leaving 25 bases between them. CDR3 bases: TGTGCCAGTACCAGAGGCAACTGGGACGGGCCTCTCTATGGCTACACCTTC. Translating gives CASTRGNWDGPLYGYTF.